This TCR beta chain was profiled in a study of CD8 T cells in ankylosing spondylitis. This clonotype came up many times. This CDR3 contains 14 residues. V lost 7 bases and J lost 5, with 17 bases in between. Via MiXCR, TCRdb re-called the 5' RACE reads, giving one row per CDR3 protein. The sample lists about 250,000 distinct CDR3 sequences, 8.2% occurring once. This receptor was obtained from a female donor with ankylosing spondylitis or in good health (not recorded which). The source material was blood, either unsorted or a sorted T cell fraction (not recorded which). This chain connects TRBV12-3 or TRBV12-4 to TRBJ2-5; no firm D call. The CDR3 DNA is TGTGCCAGCACCCGCGGATTGGTTAGTGAGACCCAGTACTTC. Its translation is CASTRGLVSETQYF.